This T cell receptor beta chain emerged from a study of blood T cell repertoires in COVID-19. The trim removed 1 base at V and 8 bases at J, leaving 4 bases unmatched. Germline values: CDR1 LGHDT, CDR2 YNNKEL (reference sequence). This CDR3 has 15 residues. Method: immunoSEQ multiplex PCR; TCRdb's copy keeps in-frame clones and lacks some. The sample holds 390,000 or so clones, approximately 89% seen once. This sequence was found in a woman aged 25 to 45 with COVID-19, enrolled during active disease. The sequencing input was peripheral blood. V usage is TRBV3-1 (or the pseudogene TRBV3-2) and J usage is TRBJ2-1; TRBD2 matches 11 bases. The CDR3 sequence is CASSQGTSGSDEQFF. The CDR3 DNA follows: TGTGCCAGCAGCCAAGGAACTAGCGGGAGCGATGAGCAGTTCTTC.